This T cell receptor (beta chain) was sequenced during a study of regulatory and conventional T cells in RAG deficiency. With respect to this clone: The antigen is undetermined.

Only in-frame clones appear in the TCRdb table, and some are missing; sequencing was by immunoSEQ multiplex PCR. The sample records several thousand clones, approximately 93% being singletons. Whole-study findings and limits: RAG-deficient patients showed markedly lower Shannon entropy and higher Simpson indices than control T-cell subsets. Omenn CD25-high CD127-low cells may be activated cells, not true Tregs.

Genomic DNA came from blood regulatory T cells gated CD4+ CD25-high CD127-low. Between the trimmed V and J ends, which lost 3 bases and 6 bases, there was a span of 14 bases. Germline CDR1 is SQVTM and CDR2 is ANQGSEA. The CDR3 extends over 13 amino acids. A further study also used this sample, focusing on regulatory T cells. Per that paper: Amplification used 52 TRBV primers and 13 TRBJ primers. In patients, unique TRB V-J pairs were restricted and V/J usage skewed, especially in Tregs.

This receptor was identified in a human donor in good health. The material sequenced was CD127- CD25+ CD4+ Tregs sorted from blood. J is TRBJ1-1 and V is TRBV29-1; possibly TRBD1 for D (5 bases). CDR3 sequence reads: CSVDQGNFPEAFF. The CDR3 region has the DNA TGCAGCGTTGATCAGGGTAATTTTCCTGAAGCTTTCTTT.